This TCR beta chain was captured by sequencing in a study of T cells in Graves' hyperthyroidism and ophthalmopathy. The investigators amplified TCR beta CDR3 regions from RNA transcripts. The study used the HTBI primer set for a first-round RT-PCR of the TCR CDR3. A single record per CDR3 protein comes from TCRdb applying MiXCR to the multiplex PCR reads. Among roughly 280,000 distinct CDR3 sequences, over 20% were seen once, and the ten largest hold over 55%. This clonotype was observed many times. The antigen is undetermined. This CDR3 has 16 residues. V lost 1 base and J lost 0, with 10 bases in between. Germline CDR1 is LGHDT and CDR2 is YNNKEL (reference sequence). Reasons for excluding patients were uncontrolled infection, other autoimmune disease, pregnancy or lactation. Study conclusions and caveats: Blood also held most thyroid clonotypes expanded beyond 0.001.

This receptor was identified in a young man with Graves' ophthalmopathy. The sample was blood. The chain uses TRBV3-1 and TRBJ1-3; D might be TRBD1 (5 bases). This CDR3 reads CASSQAGTASGNTIYF. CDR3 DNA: TGTGCCAGCAGCCAAGCCGGGACGGCCTCTGGAAACACCATATATTTT.